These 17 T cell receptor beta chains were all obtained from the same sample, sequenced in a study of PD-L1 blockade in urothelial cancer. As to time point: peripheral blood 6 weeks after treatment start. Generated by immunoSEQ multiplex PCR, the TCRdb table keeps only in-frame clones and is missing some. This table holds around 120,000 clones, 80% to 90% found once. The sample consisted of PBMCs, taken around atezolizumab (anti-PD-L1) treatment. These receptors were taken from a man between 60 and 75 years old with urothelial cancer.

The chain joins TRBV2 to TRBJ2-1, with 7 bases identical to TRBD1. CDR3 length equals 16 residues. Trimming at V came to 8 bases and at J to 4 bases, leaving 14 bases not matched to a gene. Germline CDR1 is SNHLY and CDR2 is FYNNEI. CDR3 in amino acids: CASFGRKLQGYNEQFF. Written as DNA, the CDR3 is TGTGCCAGCTTTGGTAGGAAACTACAGGGGTACAATGAGCAGTTCTTC. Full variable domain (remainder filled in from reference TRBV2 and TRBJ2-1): EPEVTQTPSHQVTQMGQEVILRCVPISNHLYFYWYRQILGQKVEFLVSFYNNEISEKSEIFDDQFSVERPDGSNFTLKIRSTKLEDSAMYFCASFGRKLQGYNEQFFGPGTRLTVL.

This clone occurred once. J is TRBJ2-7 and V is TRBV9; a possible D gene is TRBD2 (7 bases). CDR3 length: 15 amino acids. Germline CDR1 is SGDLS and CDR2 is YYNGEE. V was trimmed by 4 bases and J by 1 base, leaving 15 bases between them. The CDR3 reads CASSPAGAQSYEQYF. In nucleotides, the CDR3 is TGTGCCAGCAGCCCCGCGGGGGCCCAGTCCTACGAGCAGTACTTC.

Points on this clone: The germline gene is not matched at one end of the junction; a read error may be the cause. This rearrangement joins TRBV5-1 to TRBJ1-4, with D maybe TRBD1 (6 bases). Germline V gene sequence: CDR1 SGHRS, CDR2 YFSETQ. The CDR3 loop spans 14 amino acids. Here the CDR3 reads CANSLGTNLEKLFF. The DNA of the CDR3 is TGCGCCAACAGCTTGGGGACAAACCTCGAAAAACTGTTTTTT.

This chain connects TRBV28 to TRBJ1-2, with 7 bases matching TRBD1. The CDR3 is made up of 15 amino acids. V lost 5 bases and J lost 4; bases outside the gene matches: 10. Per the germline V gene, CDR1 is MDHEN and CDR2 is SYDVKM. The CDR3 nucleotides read TGTGCCAGCAGTGGGGGACAGACTCCATTCTATGGCTACACCTTC. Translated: CASSGGQTPFYGYTF.

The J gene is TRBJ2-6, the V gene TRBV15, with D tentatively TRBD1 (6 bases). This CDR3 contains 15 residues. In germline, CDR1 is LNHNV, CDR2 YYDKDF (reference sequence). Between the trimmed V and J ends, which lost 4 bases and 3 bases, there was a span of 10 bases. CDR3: CATSTQGLGANVLTF. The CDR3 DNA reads TGTGCCACCAGCACTCAGGGGCTTGGGGCCAACGTCCTGACTTTC. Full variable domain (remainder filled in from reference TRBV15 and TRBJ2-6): DAMVIQNPRYQVTQFGKPVTLSCSQTLNHNVMYWYQQKSSQAPKLLFHYYDKDFNNEADTPDNFQSRRPNTSFCFLDIRSPGLGDTAMYLCATSTQGLGANVLTFGAGSRLTVL.

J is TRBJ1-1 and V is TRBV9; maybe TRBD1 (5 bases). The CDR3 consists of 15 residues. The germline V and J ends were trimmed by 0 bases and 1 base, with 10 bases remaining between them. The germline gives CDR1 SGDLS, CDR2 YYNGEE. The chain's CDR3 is CASSVAAGGNTEAFF. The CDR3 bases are TGTGCCAGCAGCGTAGCTGCGGGGGGGAACACTGAAGCTTTCTTT.

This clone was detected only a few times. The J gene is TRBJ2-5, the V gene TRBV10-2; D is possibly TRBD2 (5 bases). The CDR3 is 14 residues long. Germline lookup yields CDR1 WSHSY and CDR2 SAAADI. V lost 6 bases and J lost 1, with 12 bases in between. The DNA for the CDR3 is TGCGCCAGCAGGGACTTAGGTCCCCAAGAGACCCAGTACTTC. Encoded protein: CASRDLGPQETQYF.

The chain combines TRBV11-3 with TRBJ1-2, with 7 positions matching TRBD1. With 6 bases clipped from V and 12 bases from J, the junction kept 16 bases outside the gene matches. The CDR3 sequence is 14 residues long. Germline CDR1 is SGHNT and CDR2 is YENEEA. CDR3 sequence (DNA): TGTGCCAGCAGTCCGCGGGACAGAAGCTTTATCCACACCTTC. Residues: CASSPRDRSFIHTF.

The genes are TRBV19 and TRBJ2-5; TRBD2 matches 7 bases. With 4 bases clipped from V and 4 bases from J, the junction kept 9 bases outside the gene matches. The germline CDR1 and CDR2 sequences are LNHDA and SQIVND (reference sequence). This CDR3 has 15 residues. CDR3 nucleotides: TGTGCCAGTAGTACCCTGGGGGGGGAAGGAGAGACCCAGTACTTC. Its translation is CASSTLGGEGETQYF.

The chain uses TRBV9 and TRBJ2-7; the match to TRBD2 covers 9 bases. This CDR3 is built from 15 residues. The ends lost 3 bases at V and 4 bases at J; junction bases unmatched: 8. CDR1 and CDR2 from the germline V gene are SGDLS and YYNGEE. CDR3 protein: CASSGGTSYSYEQYF. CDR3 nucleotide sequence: TGTGCCAGCAGCGGGGGGACTAGCTACTCTTACGAGCAGTACTTC.

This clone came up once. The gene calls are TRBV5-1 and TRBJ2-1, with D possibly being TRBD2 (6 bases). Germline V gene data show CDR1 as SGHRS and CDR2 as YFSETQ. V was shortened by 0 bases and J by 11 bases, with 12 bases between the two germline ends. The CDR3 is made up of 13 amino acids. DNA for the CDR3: TGCGCCAGCAGCTTGGCCGGGACTCGGAAGCAGTTCTTC. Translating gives CASSLAGTRKQFF.

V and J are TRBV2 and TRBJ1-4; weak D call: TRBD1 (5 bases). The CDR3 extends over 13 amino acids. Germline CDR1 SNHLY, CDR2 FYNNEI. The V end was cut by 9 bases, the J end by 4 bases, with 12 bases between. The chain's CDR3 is CASRADSNEKLFF. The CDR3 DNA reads TGTGCCAGTCGCGCCGACAGTAATGAAAAACTGTTTTTT. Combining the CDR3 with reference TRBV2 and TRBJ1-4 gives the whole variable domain EPEVTQTPSHQVTQMGQEVILRCVPISNHLYFYWYRQILGQKVEFLVSFYNNEISEKSEIFDDQFSVERPDGSNFTLKIRSTKLEDSAMYFCASRADSNEKLFFGSGTQLSVL.

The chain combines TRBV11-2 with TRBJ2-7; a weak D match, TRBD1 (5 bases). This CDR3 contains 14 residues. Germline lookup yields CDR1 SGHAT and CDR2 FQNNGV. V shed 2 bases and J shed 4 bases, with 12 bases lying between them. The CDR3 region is CASSLTEGVYEQYF. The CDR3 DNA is TGTGCCAGCAGCTTAACGGAAGGGGTGTACGAGCAGTACTTC.

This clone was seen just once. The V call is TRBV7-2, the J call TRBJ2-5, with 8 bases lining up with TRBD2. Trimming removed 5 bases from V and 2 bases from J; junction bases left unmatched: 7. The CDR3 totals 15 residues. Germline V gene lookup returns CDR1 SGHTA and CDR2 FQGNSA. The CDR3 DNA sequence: TGTGCCAGCAGCCCTCGACTAGCGTTTCAAGAGACCCAGTACTTC. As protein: CASSPRLAFQETQYF.

CDR3 DNA: TGCGCCAGCAGCTTGGGGGCCGAGACAGGGGGCCTTGGCTACACCTTC. Translation: CASSLGAETGGLGYTF. This sequence joins TRBV5-1 and TRBJ1-2; 10 bases fit TRBD1. The CDR3 contains 16 residues. J lost 7 bases, V lost 0 bases, and 9 bases had no gene match. Germline V CDR1 and CDR2: SGHRS, YFSETQ.

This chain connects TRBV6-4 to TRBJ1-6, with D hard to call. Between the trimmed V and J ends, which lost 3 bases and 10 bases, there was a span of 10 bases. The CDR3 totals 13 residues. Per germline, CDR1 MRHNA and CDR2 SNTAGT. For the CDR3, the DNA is TGTGCCAGCAGTGAGGGGAGGACCTCACCCCTCCACTTT. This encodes CASSEGRTSPLHF.

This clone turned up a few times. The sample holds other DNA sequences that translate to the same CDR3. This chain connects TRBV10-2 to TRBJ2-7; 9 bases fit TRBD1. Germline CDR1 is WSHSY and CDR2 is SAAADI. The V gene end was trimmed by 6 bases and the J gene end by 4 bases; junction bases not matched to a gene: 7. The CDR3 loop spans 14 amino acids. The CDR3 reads CASRPGQGLYEQYF. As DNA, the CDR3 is TGCGCCAGCAGACCGGGACAGGGCTTATACGAGCAGTACTTC.